These 4 T cell receptor beta chains came from one sample sequenced in a study of blood T cell repertoires in COVID-19. Method: immunoSEQ multiplex PCR; TCRdb's copy keeps in-frame clones and lacks some. Seen here are roughly 190,000 clones, more than 80% observed once, and the top ten hold 8% to 13%. The sequencing sample was made of peripheral blood. The receptors were sampled from a middle-aged woman with COVID-19, enrolled during active disease.

This clone was seen only a few times. The chain carries TRBV6-5 and TRBJ1-5; a weak D match, TRBD1 (5 bases). Trimming removed 6 bases from V and 7 bases from J, with 13 bases in between. This CDR3 region has 13 residues. The germline gives CDR1 MNHEY, CDR2 SVGAGI. The CDR3 DNA is TGTGCCAGCAGGAGTCCAGGGATCCAGCCCCAGCATTTT. Protein sequence: CASRSPGIQPQHF.

This clone appeared once. This chain joins TRBV18 and TRBJ1-2; 8 nucleotides line up with TRBD1. In germline, CDR1 is KGHSH, CDR2 LQKENI. The CDR3 is made up of 15 amino acids. Unmatched junction bases numbered 6, after V lost 1 base and J lost 5 bases. CDR3 region: CASSPRGQGLYGYTF. The CDR3 region has the DNA TGTGCCAGCTCACCACGCGGACAGGGATTGTATGGCTACACCTTC.

This clone was counted a few times. This sequence joins TRBV7-3 and TRBJ1-1; D not resolved. This CDR3 is built from 14 residues. V lost 2 bases and J 4 bases, leaving 11 bases between the germline ends. Germline V gene lookup returns CDR1 SGHTA and CDR2 FQGTGA. CDR3 loop: CASSLGYGITEAFF. The CDR3 DNA reads as TGTGCCAGCAGCTTAGGTTACGGGATCACTGAAGCTTTCTTT.

The rearrangement links TRBV6-2 or TRBV6-3 to TRBJ2-5; 7 bases match TRBD2. The germline V gene has CDR1 MNHEY and CDR2 SVGEGT. V dropped 0 bases and J dropped 5; count of bases not matched to a gene: 9. The CDR3 extends over 16 amino acids. The CDR3 sequence is CASSYSVRGRGETQYF. In nucleotides, the CDR3 is TGTGCCAGCAGTTACTCGGTACGCGGGAGAGGCGAGACCCAGTACTTC.